This paragraph reports one TCR beta chain. The source of the sample is a study of blood T cell repertoires in COVID-19. On the study more broadly: The origin of the acute and convalescent COVID-19 samples was the United States, Italy and Spain. PBMCs, B-cell-depleted T cells, or T cells provided the cDNA or gDNA that made up the material.

In the original processing: The assay estimated nucleated cells by amplifying reference gene primers. The protocol was immunoSEQ multiplex PCR, while the TCRdb copy is restricted to in-frame clones and leaves out a portion. The DNA gave D and trimming, while V, J and clone size come from that table. Of a few hundred thousand clones in the sample, approximately 88% are singletons; the top ten hold just under 0.8%. Germline lookup yields CDR1 MNHEY and CDR2 SVGEGT. The CDR3 extends over 14 amino acids. V was pared by 5 bases and J by 4 bases, with 4 bases of the junction left unmatched. This chain uses TRBV6-2 or TRBV6-3 with TRBJ1-5; 8 bases are a match to TRBD1. This sequence was found in a woman in her twenties or thirties with acute or convalescent COVID-19. The specimen was peripheral blood. The CDR3 nucleotides read TGTGCCAGCAGTCAGGACAGGGTTAATCAGCCCCAGCATTTT. As protein: CASSQDRVNQPQHF.